This T cell receptor (beta chain) is from a study of blood T cell repertoires in COVID-19. The CDR3 is 13 amino acids. Germline-derived CDR1 and CDR2 are SQVTM and ANQGSEA. V shed 6 bases, J shed 3 bases, and the junction held 5 bases outside the gene matches. Produced via immunoSEQ multiplex PCR; TCRdb's table is partial and in-frame only. The sample carries some 59,000 clones, nearly 90% recorded once. The chain employs TRBV29-1 and TRBJ1-3, with TRBD1 matching 7 bases. What was sequenced was peripheral blood. The clonotype comes from a man aged 60 to 69 with acute or convalescent COVID-19. The CDR3 loop is CSVFTGDGNTIYF. DNA for the CDR3: TGCAGCGTGTTTACAGGGGATGGAAACACCATATATTTT.